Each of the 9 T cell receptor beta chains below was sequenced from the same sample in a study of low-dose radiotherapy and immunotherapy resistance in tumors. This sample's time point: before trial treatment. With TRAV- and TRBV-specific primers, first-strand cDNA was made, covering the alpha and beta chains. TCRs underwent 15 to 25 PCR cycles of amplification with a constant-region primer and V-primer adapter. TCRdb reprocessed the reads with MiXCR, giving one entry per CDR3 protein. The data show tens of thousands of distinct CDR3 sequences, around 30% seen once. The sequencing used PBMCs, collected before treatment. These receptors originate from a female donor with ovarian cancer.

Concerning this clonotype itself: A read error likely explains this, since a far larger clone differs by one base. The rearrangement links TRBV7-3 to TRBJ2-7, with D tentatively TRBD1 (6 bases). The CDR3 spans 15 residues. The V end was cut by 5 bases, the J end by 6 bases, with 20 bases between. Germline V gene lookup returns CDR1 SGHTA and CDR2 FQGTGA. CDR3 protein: CASSPMTGSLGEQYF. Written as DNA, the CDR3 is TGTGCCAGCAGCCCCATGACAGGAAGCCTTGGCGAGCAGTACTTC.

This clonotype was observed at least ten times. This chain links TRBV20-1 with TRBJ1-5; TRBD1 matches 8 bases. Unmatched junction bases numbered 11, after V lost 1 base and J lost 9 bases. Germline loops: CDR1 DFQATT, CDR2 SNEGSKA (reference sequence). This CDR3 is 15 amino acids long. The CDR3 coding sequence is TGCAGTGCTAGAGGTGCGGACAGGGCCGCCGGGCCCCAGCATTTT. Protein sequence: CSARGADRAAGPQHF.

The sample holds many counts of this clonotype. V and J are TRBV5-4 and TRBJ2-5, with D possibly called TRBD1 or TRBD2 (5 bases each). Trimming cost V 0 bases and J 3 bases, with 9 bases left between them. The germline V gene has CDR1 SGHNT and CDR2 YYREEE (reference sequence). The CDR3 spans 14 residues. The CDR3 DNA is TGTGCCAGCAGCTTGGGAGGGACGAAAGAGACCCAGTACTTC. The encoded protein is CASSLGGTKETQYF.

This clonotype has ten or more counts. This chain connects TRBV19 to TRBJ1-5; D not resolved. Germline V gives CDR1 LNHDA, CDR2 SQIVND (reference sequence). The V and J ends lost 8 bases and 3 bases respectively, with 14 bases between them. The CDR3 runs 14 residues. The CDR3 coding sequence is TGTGCCAGTGCTCCCGGCCTACTCAATCAGCCCCAGCATTTT. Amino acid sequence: CASAPGLLNQPQHF.

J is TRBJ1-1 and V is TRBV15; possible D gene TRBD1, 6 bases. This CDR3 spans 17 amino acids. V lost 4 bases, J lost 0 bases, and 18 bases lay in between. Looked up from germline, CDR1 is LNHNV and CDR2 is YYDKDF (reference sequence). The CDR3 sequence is CATSNARGGGMNTEAFF. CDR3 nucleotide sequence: TGTGCCACCAGCAACGCAAGGGGGGGAGGGATGAACACTGAAGCTTTCTTT.

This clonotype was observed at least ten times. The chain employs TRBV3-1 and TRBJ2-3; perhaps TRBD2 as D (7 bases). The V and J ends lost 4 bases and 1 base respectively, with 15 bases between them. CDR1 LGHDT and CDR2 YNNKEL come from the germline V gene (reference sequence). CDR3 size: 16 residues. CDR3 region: CASSPEGGAGTDTQYF. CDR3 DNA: TGTGCCAGCAGCCCAGAGGGGGGGGCTGGCACAGATACGCAGTATTTT.

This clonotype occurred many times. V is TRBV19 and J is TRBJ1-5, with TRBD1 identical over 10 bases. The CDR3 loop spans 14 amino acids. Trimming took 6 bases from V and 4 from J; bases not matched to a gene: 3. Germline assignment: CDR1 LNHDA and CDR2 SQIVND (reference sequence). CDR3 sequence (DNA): TGTGCCAGTAGCCCGGGACAGGGGAATCAGCCCCAGCATTTT. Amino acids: CASSPGQGNQPQHF. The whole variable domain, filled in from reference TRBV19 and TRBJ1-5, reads DGGITQSPKYLFRKEGQNVTLSCEQNLNHDAMYWYRQDPGQGLRLIYYSQIVNDFQKGDIAEGYSVSREKKESFPLTVTSAQKNPTAFYLCASSPGQGNQPQHFGDGTRLSIL.

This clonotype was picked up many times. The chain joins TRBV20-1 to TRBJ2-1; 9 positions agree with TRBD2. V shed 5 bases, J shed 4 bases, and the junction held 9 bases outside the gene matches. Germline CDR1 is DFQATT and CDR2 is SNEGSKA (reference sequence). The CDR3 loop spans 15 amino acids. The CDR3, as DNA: TGCAGTGCTCCGATAGCGGGAGAGCCTTACAATGAGCAGTTCTTC. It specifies CSAPIAGEPYNEQFF.

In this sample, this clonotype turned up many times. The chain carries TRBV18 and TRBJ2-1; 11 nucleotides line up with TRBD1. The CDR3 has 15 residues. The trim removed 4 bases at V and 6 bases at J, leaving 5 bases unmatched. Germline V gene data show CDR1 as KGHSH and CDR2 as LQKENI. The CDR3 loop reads CASSHGTGGRNEQFF. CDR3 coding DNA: TGTGCCAGCTCACATGGGACAGGGGGGCGCAATGAGCAGTTCTTC.